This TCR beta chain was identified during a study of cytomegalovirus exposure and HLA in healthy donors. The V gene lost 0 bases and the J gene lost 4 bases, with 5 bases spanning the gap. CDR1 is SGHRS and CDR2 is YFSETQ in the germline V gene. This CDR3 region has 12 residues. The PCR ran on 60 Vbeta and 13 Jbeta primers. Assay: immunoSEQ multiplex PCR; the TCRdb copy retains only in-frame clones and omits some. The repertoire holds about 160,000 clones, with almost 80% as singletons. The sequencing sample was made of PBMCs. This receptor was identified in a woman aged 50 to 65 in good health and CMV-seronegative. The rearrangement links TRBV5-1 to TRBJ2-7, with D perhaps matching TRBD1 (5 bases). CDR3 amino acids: CASSLEGYEQYF. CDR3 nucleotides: TGCGCCAGCAGCTTGGAGGGGTACGAGCAGTACTTC.